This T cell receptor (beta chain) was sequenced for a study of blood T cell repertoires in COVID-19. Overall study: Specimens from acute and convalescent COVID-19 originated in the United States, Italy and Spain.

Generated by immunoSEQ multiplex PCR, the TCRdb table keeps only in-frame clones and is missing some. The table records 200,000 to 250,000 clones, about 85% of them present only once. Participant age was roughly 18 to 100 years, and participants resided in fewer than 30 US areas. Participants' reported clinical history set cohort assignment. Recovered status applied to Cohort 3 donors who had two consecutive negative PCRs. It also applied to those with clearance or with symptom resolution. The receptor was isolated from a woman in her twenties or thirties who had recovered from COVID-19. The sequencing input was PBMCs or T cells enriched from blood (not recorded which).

The CDR3 protein is CASSLGQGRGYTF. The CDR3, as DNA: TGTGCCAGCAGCCTGGGACAGGGGCGAGGCTACACCTTC. The chain couples TRBV12-3 or TRBV12-4 to TRBJ1-2; 10 bases line up with TRBD1. The V and J ends lost 6 bases and 8 bases, in that order; junction bases with no gene match: 6. The CDR3 consists of 13 residues.